Listed below are T cell receptor beta chains from one sample, sequenced in a study of T cells in Graves' hyperthyroidism and ophthalmopathy. MiXCR, run by TCRdb on the multiplex PCR reads, gives a single entry per CDR3 protein. The sample includes roughly 260,000 distinct CDR3 sequences, less than 15% of them seen just once. The sequencing sample was made of blood. The source of these receptors is a woman in her thirties or forties with Graves' hyperthyroidism that later progressed to Graves' ophthalmopathy. Each CDR3 is given with its conserved first and last residue. The D gene is left open where the match is weak.

D gene: NA; J gene: TRBJ2-7; V gene: TRBV7-2; CDR3 protein: CASSGSRGYEQYF
D gene: NA; J gene: TRBJ2-2; V gene: TRBV10-2; CDR3 protein: CASRDWRENTGELFF
D gene: TRBD2; J gene: TRBJ2-7; V gene: TRBV6-1; CDR3 protein: CASGRGGSSYEQYF
D gene: NA; J gene: TRBJ1-1; V gene: TRBV28; CDR3 protein: CASSSHPGTPGNTEAFF
D gene: NA; J gene: TRBJ2-2; V gene: TRBV3-1; CDR3 protein: CASSQQPGELFF
D gene: NA; J gene: TRBJ1-6; V gene: TRBV20-1; CDR3 protein: CSARDPGRNSPLHF
D gene: NA; J gene: TRBJ1-1; V gene: TRBV4-1; CDR3 protein: CASRRSTEAFF
D gene: NA; J gene: TRBJ1-1; V gene: TRBV10-3; CDR3 protein: CATMGAQGTEAFF
D gene: TRBD1; J gene: TRBJ2-7; V gene: TRBV28; CDR3 protein: CASSLQGAVSFSYEQYF
D gene: NA; J gene: TRBJ1-1; V gene: TRBV7-9; CDR3 protein: CASSGWTDLNTEAFF
D gene: NA; J gene: TRBJ1-1; V gene: TRBV19; CDR3 protein: CASSILTFDLDTEAFF
D gene: NA; J gene: TRBJ1-2; V gene: TRBV2; CDR3 protein: CASSRMLYGYTF
D gene: TRBD1; J gene: TRBJ1-1; V gene: TRBV5-1; CDR3 protein: CASSLVGTGWSNTEAFF
D gene: NA; J gene: TRBJ2-3; V gene: TRBV7-9; CDR3 protein: CASSLAHGGPDTQYF
D gene: NA; J gene: TRBJ1-6; V gene: TRBV5-6; CDR3 protein: CASSLRDAYYSPLHF
D gene: TRBD1; J gene: TRBJ1-3; V gene: TRBV7-9; CDR3 protein: CASSLQGAHTIYF
D gene: TRBD2; J gene: TRBJ2-7; V gene: TRBV7-8; CDR3 protein: CASRPATSGSYEQYF
D gene: NA; J gene: TRBJ2-1; V gene: TRBV9; CDR3 protein: CASSVATGPDSHPYNEQFF
D gene: TRBD1; J gene: TRBJ2-7; V gene: TRBV5-1; CDR3 protein: CASSPTGVYYEQYF
D gene: TRBD2; J gene: TRBJ2-1; V gene: TRBV4-1; CDR3 protein: CASSPPGLVKFF
D gene: TRBD2; J gene: TRBJ2-1; V gene: TRBV12-3/TRBV12-4; CDR3 protein: CASSPRLAGGPSEQFF
D gene: NA; J gene: TRBJ2-5; V gene: TRBV11-1; CDR3 protein: CASSFDKGALETQYF
D gene: NA; J gene: TRBJ2-4; V gene: TRBV19; CDR3 protein: CASSHRGTGDIQYF
D gene: NA; J gene: TRBJ2-3; V gene: TRBV20-1; CDR3 protein: CSAAWGTDTQYF
D gene: TRBD1; J gene: TRBJ2-7; V gene: TRBV11-3; CDR3 protein: CASSPHRDRAYEQYF
D gene: NA; J gene: TRBJ1-1; V gene: TRBV28; CDR3 protein: CASSYLLDWNTEAFF
D gene: NA; J gene: TRBJ1-1; V gene: TRBV2; CDR3 protein: CASSDLLGWETEAFF
D gene: NA; J gene: TRBJ2-6; V gene: TRBV6-1; CDR3 protein: CASSERGTGANVLTF
D gene: NA; J gene: TRBJ2-1; V gene: TRBV12-3/TRBV12-4; CDR3 protein: CASSLEARRAEQFF
D gene: NA; J gene: TRBJ2-7; V gene: TRBV28; CDR3 protein: CASSLIRLRGDEQYF
D gene: TRBD2; J gene: TRBJ2-1; V gene: TRBV6-2/TRBV6-3; CDR3 protein: CASRHSGKSSYNEQFF
D gene: NA; J gene: TRBJ2-7; V gene: TRBV18; CDR3 protein: CASSPTPFYEQYF
D gene: NA; J gene: TRBJ2-7; V gene: TRBV20-1; CDR3 protein: CSAGRDSRAYEQYF
D gene: NA; J gene: TRBJ1-6; V gene: TRBV11-2; CDR3 protein: CASRLLNSPLHF
D gene: NA; J gene: TRBJ2-3; V gene: TRBV11-3; CDR3 protein: CASSSGVGMSTDTQYF
D gene: NA; J gene: TRBJ1-2; V gene: TRBV20-1; CDR3 protein: CSARDGNRPLNYGYTF
D gene: TRBD2; J gene: TRBJ2-7; V gene: TRBV20-1; CDR3 protein: CSASPGLGSYDEQYF
D gene: TRBD2; J gene: TRBJ2-3; V gene: TRBV7-9; CDR3 protein: CASSSGLGGTDTQYF
D gene: TRBD2; J gene: TRBJ2-5; V gene: TRBV28; CDR3 protein: CASSQAASGRSYETQYF
D gene: NA; J gene: TRBJ1-6; V gene: TRBV28; CDR3 protein: CASSLGDRPNSPLHF
D gene: NA; J gene: TRBJ2-3; V gene: TRBV6-6; CDR3 protein: CASSYSKSGVTDTQYF
D gene: NA; J gene: TRBJ1-4; V gene: TRBV18; CDR3 protein: CASSPRSDEKLFF
D gene: TRBD2; J gene: TRBJ2-3; V gene: TRBV11-2; CDR3 protein: CASSSTPAGGRTDTQYF
D gene: NA; J gene: TRBJ2-7; V gene: TRBV2; CDR3 protein: CASSGEAQTGPYYEQYF
D gene: NA; J gene: TRBJ2-7; V gene: TRBV7-9; CDR3 protein: CASSLLSDEQYF
D gene: TRBD1; J gene: TRBJ1-1; V gene: TRBV29-1; CDR3 protein: CSVEGTGRGVWVGEAFF
D gene: NA; J gene: TRBJ2-3; V gene: TRBV12-3/TRBV12-4; CDR3 protein: CASSLSGRVGTDTQYF
D gene: TRBD1; J gene: TRBJ2-7; V gene: TRBV18; CDR3 protein: CASSSDRGHEQYF
D gene: NA; J gene: TRBJ1-1; V gene: TRBV20-1; CDR3 protein: CSASQGNTEAFF
D gene: TRBD1; J gene: TRBJ1-2; V gene: TRBV4-1; CDR3 protein: CASSQGQGANYGYTF
D gene: TRBD1; J gene: TRBJ1-2; V gene: TRBV20-1; CDR3 protein: CSAPDRGGGYTF
D gene: TRBD2; J gene: TRBJ2-1; V gene: TRBV5-1; CDR3 protein: CASSLKVAGGPRNEQFF